This T cell receptor beta chain was captured in a study of OX40 agonist ivuxolimab in advanced cancers. Study background: Prior anti-PD-1, anti-PD-L1 or anti-CTLA-4 therapy did not bar entry, and roughly 40% had some. Partial responses were achieved by three patients, of whom one had hepatocellular carcinoma and two had cutaneous melanoma.

General observations from the study: Determination of antigen specificity was not performed for the expanded peripheral T cells.

This CDR3 is 14 amino acids long. The germline V gene encodes CDR1 SQVTM and CDR2 ANQGSEA. V gave up 4 bases and J gave up 0 bases, with 10 bases separating them. With regard to this clone: Its specificity is unknown.

TCRdb keeps only in-frame clones here, not all; method: immunoSEQ multiplex PCR. Altogether some 94,000 clones are present, about 92% being singletons, with the ten largest covering less than 3.5%. Exclusion of a patient followed from autoimmune disease history or systemic immunosuppression. The source of this sequence is an adult with an advanced solid tumor such as melanoma, head and neck, liver or kidney cancer. This sample comprised CD4+ or CD8+ T cells sorted from blood, obtained in a trial of the OX40 agonist ivuxolimab. The chain couples TRBV29-1 to TRBJ2-1, with D tentatively TRBD1 or TRBD2 (5 bases each). DNA for the CDR3: TGCAGCGTTGGGTTGGGGGACTCCTACAATGAGCAGTTCTTC. Translated, it gives CSVGLGDSYNEQFF.